This T cell receptor beta chain was found in a study of early T cells in non-severe SARS-CoV-2 infection. On this clonotype itself: The antigen is not known.

Germline CDR1 reads SGHRS; CDR2 reads YFSETQ. There are 14 residues in the CDR3. Trimming shortened V by 2 bases and J by 3 bases, and 10 bases separated the two germline ends. General study points: The study's VDJdb matching favored anti-spike CD8 responses and missed private and CD4 specificities.

The TCR library protocol attached unique molecular identifiers to the individual cDNA molecules. TCRdb reprocessed the 5' RACE reads via MiXCR and lists one record per CDR3 protein. Found here are over 35,000 distinct CDR3 sequences, 4.5% to 5.5% of them singletons; the top ten hold 15% to 20%. This clonotype was obtained from an adult who was a healthcare worker with PCR-confirmed SARS-CoV-2 infection or an uninfected control (not recorded which). Sequenced sample: whole blood. This chain joins TRBV5-1 and TRBJ2-3; D remains ambiguous. For the CDR3, the DNA is TGCGCCAGCAGCTTCGAACGAACGACAGATACGCAGTATTTT. It is translated as CASSFERTTDTQYF.